This T cell receptor beta chain was sequenced for a study of T cell clusters in autoimmune cytopenias. TRB amplification used approximately 250 ng of peripheral blood genomic DNA. The CDR3 sequence is 15 residues long. The germline V gene encodes CDR1 SGHKS and CDR2 YYEKEE (reference sequence). One tube held mixed TRB-A and TRB-B primer pools for touch-down PCR. No DNA is given; TCRdb re-called the multiplex PCR reads and lists each CDR3 protein once. This sample carries around 6,400 distinct CDR3 sequences, with about 25% going to the ten biggest clones. This clonotype was sampled from a human donor with an autoimmune cytopenia or autoimmune hepatitis (not recorded which). The chain is built from TRBV5-5 and TRBJ1-6. Material: peripheral blood. CDR3 sequence: CASSSQVGADSPLHF.